Presented here are 31 T cell receptor beta chains from one specimen sequenced in a study of shared clonotypes between healthy human individuals. The assay was immunoSEQ multiplex PCR, and TCRdb's table has in-frame clones only and misses some. The data contain about 2 million clones, 90% to 95% of them singletons. Sequenced material: naive CD4+ T cells sorted from blood. Specified subset: CD45RA+ positively selected. These receptors were collected from a man aged 18 to 29 in good health.

The CDR3 DNA reads as TGTGCCAGTAGTAACGTCGGGACAGGAGATTCACCCCTCCACTTT. Protein product: CASSNVGTGDSPLHF. The V and J genes are TRBV19 and TRBJ1-6; 8 nucleotides align to TRBD1. V lost 4 bases to trimming and J lost 8 bases; unmatched junction nucleotides: 7. CDR3 size: 15 residues. CDR1 LNHDA and CDR2 SQIVND come from the germline V gene (reference sequence).

Comment on this clone: This may stem from a read error, because a much larger clone lies one nucleotide away. This chain connects TRBV6-6 to TRBJ1-1, with a tentative D call TRBD1 (6 bases). CDR1 MNHNY and CDR2 SVGAGI come from the germline V gene (reference sequence). Trimming took 6 bases from V and 1 from J, leaving 9 bases between them. This CDR3 comprises 13 residues. CDR3 loop: CASRAGANTEAFF. The CDR3 DNA follows: TGTGCCAGCAGGGCGGGGGCGAACACTGAAGCTTTCTTT.

The genes are TRBV28 and TRBJ1-1, with a tentative D call TRBD1 (5 bases). The germline CDR1 and CDR2 sequences are MDHEN and SYDVKM. CDR3 length: 15 residues. V gave up 5 bases and J gave up 5 bases, with 18 bases separating them. The CDR3 protein is CASSLWGRAQTEAFF. CDR3 coding DNA: TGTGCCAGCAGTCTCTGGGGCAGGGCCCAAACTGAAGCTTTCTTT.

The V and J genes are TRBV19 and TRBJ1-4; TRBD1 is a possible D gene (6 bases). Germline values: CDR1 LNHDA, CDR2 SQIVND (reference sequence). This CDR3 spans 13 amino acids. With 6 bases removed from V and 6 bases from J, the gap between germline ends came to 11 bases. CDR3 sequence reads: CASRTGAYEKLFF. DNA of the CDR3: TGTGCCAGTAGGACAGGCGCGTATGAAAAACTGTTTTTT.

This clone came up once. This chain links TRBV7-2 with TRBJ1-5; D is uncertain. This CDR3 contains 16 residues. Germline CDR1 is SGHTA and CDR2 is FQGNSA. Trimming pared 4 bases from V and 2 bases from J, leaving 15 bases between. This CDR3 reads CASSSPIKRGNQPQHF. CDR3 nucleotide sequence: TGTGCCAGCAGCTCCCCGATCAAGAGAGGCAATCAGCCCCAGCATTTT.

The J gene is TRBJ1-1, the V gene TRBV7-6, with D uncertain. CDR1 and CDR2 (germline): SGHVS, FNYEAQ. V shed 1 base and J shed 4 bases, with 7 bases lying between them. CDR3 length equals 13 residues. CDR3 amino acids: CASSLDLATEAFF. The CDR3 nucleotides read TGTGCCAGCAGCTTAGATTTGGCCACTGAAGCTTTCTTT.

The gene calls are TRBV2 and TRBJ2-5; D is uncertain. Germline assignment: CDR1 SNHLY and CDR2 FYNNEI. Trimming pared 1 base from V and 4 bases from J, leaving 10 bases between. The CDR3 totals 14 residues. The CDR3 here is CASSEEVSIETQYF. The CDR3 nucleotides read TGTGCCAGCAGTGAAGAAGTATCTATAGAGACCCAGTACTTC.

The chain combines TRBV6-6 with TRBJ2-7; no reliable D call. CDR3 length: 12 amino acids. Germline V lookup: CDR1 MNHNY, CDR2 SVGAGI (reference sequence). Trimming took off 6 bases at V and 4 bases at J, with 10 bases between the two ends. The DNA for the CDR3 is TGTGCCAGCAGCCGCCTGACTTACGAGCAGTACTTC. It translates to CASSRLTYEQYF.

The chain couples TRBV4-1 to TRBJ2-1; D uncertain. This CDR3 is built from 15 residues. V lost 0 bases, J lost 4 bases, and 10 bases lay in between. Germline V CDR1 and CDR2: MGHRA, YSYEKL. CDR3 amino acids: CASSQERVGYNEQFF. The CDR3 DNA follows: TGCGCCAGCAGCCAAGAAAGGGTCGGGTACAATGAGCAGTTCTTC.

The chain uses TRBV6-6 and TRBJ1-2; the D gene is possibly TRBD1 (6 bases). Germline V gives CDR1 MNHNY, CDR2 SVGAGI (reference sequence). CDR3 length equals 14 residues. Trimming took off 7 bases at V and 2 bases at J, with 14 bases between the two ends. The CDR3 spells CASITSGQNYGYTF. The CDR3 nucleotides are TGTGCCAGCATCACAAGCGGACAGAACTATGGCTACACCTTC.

Points on this clone: This CDR3 is also generated by other DNA sequences in the sample. The rearrangement links TRBV18 to TRBJ2-7; tentative D call: TRBD1 (5 bases). The CDR3 contains 14 residues. V lost 1 base to trimming and J lost 2 bases, with 9 bases between them. CDR1 is KGHSH, CDR2 LQKENI, per germline. The CDR3 sequence: CASSPRQGTYEQYF. CDR3 bases: TGTGCCAGCTCACCACGGCAGGGTACCTACGAGCAGTACTTC.

A note on this clone: This sample also contains other DNA sequences that code for the same CDR3. The rearrangement uses TRBV10-3 and TRBJ1-2; D not certain. Per germline, CDR1 ENHRY and CDR2 SYGVKD. V shed 3 bases and J shed 3 bases, with 8 bases lying between them. This CDR3 is 13 amino acids long. DNA for the CDR3: TGTGCCATCAGTGAATCCGGAGACTATGGCTACACCTTC. Translating gives CAISESGDYGYTF.

J is TRBJ2-2 and V is TRBV5-4, with a tentative D call TRBD2 (5 bases). Germline assignment: CDR1 SGHNT and CDR2 YYREEE (reference sequence). This CDR3 has 16 amino acids. With 0 bases removed from V and 1 base from J, the gap between germline ends came to 10 bases. This CDR3 reads CASSLGPAVNTGELFF. The CDR3 DNA sequence: TGTGCCAGCAGCTTGGGTCCAGCGGTGAACACCGGGGAGCTGTTTTTT.

V gene TRBV4-1 combines with J gene TRBJ1-1, with D perhaps TRBD1 (5 bases). The germline V gene encodes CDR1 MGHRA and CDR2 YSYEKL. This CDR3 comprises 15 residues. The V and J ends lost 1 base and 2 bases respectively, with 11 bases between them. The CDR3 bases are TGCGCCAGCAGCCAAGTTGGGGGGATTAACACTGAAGCTTTCTTT. Translation gives CASSQVGGINTEAFF.

The rearrangement joins TRBV5-1 to TRBJ2-2; 9 bases align to TRBD1. Germline CDR1 SGHRS, CDR2 YFSETQ. The V and J ends lost 2 bases and 7 bases, in that order; junction bases with no gene match: 6. This CDR3 has 15 amino acids. As DNA, the CDR3 is TGCGCCAGCAGCTTCCCCCGGACAGGGGACGGGGAGCTGTTTTTT. It encodes CASSFPRTGDGELFF.

The J gene is TRBJ2-1, the V gene TRBV6-1; 7 bases fit TRBD1. The CDR3 runs 13 residues. The V gene end was trimmed by 11 bases and the J gene end by 4 bases; junction bases not matched to a gene: 8. The V gene's germline CDR1 is MNHNS and CDR2 SASEGT. The CDR3 DNA follows: TGTGCCCTAAGGGGGCAGGTTTACAATGAGCAGTTCTTC. Amino acid sequence: CALRGQVYNEQFF.

In its sample, this clone was seen a few times. The chain is built from TRBV29-1 and TRBJ2-7, with D possibly being TRBD1 (6 bases). Looked up from germline, CDR1 is SQVTM and CDR2 is ANQGSEA. V lost 6 bases to trimming and J lost 0 bases, with 15 bases between them. This CDR3 contains 14 residues. The CDR3 bases are TGCAGCGTGATACAGGGCACGGTCTCCTACGAGCAGTACTTC. Residues: CSVIQGTVSYEQYF.

This rearrangement joins TRBV6-5 to TRBJ1-1, with TRBD1 matching over 7 bases. After removal of 0 bases from V and 3 bases from J, the junction contained 7 bases not matched to a gene. The CDR3 extends over 16 amino acids. The germline gives CDR1 MNHEY, CDR2 SVGAGI. CDR3 sequence: CASSYSTGRTDTEAFF. The CDR3 coding sequence is TGTGCCAGCAGTTACTCGACAGGGCGGACGGACACTGAAGCTTTCTTT.

This sequence joins TRBV19 and TRBJ2-1; D might be TRBD2 (6 bases). V was shortened by 6 bases and J by 4 bases, with 10 bases between the two germline ends. Germline V CDR1 and CDR2: LNHDA, SQIVND (reference sequence). The CDR3 is 13 amino acids. The CDR3 reads CASRVGGYNEQFF. The DNA for the CDR3 is TGTGCCAGTAGGGTTGGAGGGTACAATGAGCAGTTCTTC.

The chain couples TRBV7-2 to TRBJ2-5, with 7 positions matching TRBD2. Germline CDR1 and CDR2: SGHTA and FQGNSA. This CDR3 spans 14 amino acids. The V segment lost 3 bases and the J segment 5 bases; nucleotides outside the gene matches: 6. The CDR3: CASSFTSVEETQYF. CDR3 coding DNA: TGTGCCAGCAGCTTTACTAGCGTAGAGGAGACCCAGTACTTC. The whole variable domain, remainder taken from reference TRBV7-2 and TRBJ2-5, is GAGVSQSPSNKVTEKGKDVELRCDPISGHTALYWYRQSLGQGLEFLIYFQGNSAPDKSGLPSDRFSAERTGGSVSTLTIQRTQQEDSAVYLCASSFTSVEETQYFGPGTRLLVL.

The chain carries TRBV9 and TRBJ2-1; 9 bases are a match to TRBD1. Per the germline V gene, CDR1 is SGDLS and CDR2 is YYNGEE. There are 15 residues in the CDR3. J gave up 4 bases and V 3 bases, and 5 bases lay outside the gene matches. The DNA of the CDR3 is TGTGCCAGCAGCGAAACCGGGACAGGGTACAATGAGCAGTTCTTC. The encoded protein is CASSETGTGYNEQFF.

The chain carries TRBV7-2 and TRBJ2-1; tentatively, D is TRBD1 or TRBD2 (5 bases each). The CDR3 extends over 15 amino acids. V dropped 0 bases and J dropped 2 bases, with 8 bases sitting between them. Germline V CDR1 and CDR2: SGHTA, FQGNSA. The CDR3 sequence: CASSLAWGTYNEQFF. The CDR3 coding sequence is TGTGCCAGCAGCTTAGCCTGGGGGACCTACAATGAGCAGTTCTTC.

As for this clone: The same CDR3 arises from other DNA sequences in this sample as well. The V gene is TRBV5-1, the J gene TRBJ2-3, with a possible D match to TRBD1 (5 bases). CDR1 is SGHRS and CDR2 is YFSETQ in the germline V gene. V was cut by 0 bases and J by 2 bases, with 10 bases left in between. The length of the CDR3 is 15 residues. CDR3 bases: TGCGCCAGCAGCTTGGCAGGACAAAACACAGATACGCAGTATTTT. Residues: CASSLAGQNTDTQYF. Complete variable domain (other parts from reference TRBV5-1 and TRBJ2-3): KAGVTQTPRYLIKTRGQQVTLSCSPISGHRSVSWYQQTPGQGLQFLFEYFSETQRNKGNFPGRFSGRQFSNSRSEMNVSTLELGDSALYLCASSLAGQNTDTQYFGPGTRLTVL.

The V call is TRBV9, the J call TRBJ2-3; 9 bases agree with TRBD2. The germline V gene has CDR1 SGDLS and CDR2 YYNGEE. Germline trimming cut 0 bases from V and 5 bases from J; bases unmatched to any gene: 4. The CDR3 has 15 amino acids. CDR3 bases: TGTGCCAGCAGCGTAGCGGCGGGGGGGCAAGATACGCAGTATTTT. Translation gives CASSVAAGGQDTQYF.

The J gene is TRBJ2-7, the V gene TRBV6-5; 8 bases map to TRBD2. J was trimmed by 0 bases and V by 2 bases; bases with no gene match: 6. The length of the CDR3 is 16 residues. Germline CDR1 MNHEY, CDR2 SVGAGI. CDR3 sequence: CASSYSPSGYSYEQYF. The CDR3 DNA is TGTGCCAGCAGTTACAGCCCTAGCGGGTACTCCTACGAGCAGTACTTC.

This rearrangement joins TRBV19 to TRBJ1-3; no clear D. The CDR3 spans 17 residues. Germline CDR1 is LNHDA and CDR2 is SQIVND (reference sequence). Trimming removed 3 bases from V and 0 bases from J, with 15 bases in between. In DNA form, the CDR3 reads TGTGCCAGTAGTATTGAGGCGGCACGAAGCTCTGGAAACACCATATATTTT. Its translation is CASSIEAARSSGNTIYF.

This clone turned up a few times. Other DNA sequences within the sample encode an identical CDR3. This rearrangement joins TRBV2 to TRBJ1-5; no definite D call. The CDR3 extends over 12 amino acids. V lost 3 bases to trimming and J lost 2 bases, with 2 bases between them. CDR1 and CDR2 (germline): SNHLY, FYNNEI. CDR3 amino acids: CASSEGNQPQHF. The CDR3 coding sequence is TGTGCCAGCAGTGAGGGCAATCAGCCCCAGCATTTT.

J is TRBJ2-3 and V is TRBV27, with unresolved D. The CDR3 runs 14 residues. Germline V gene data show CDR1 as MNHEY and CDR2 as SMNVEV (reference sequence). Trimming cost V 2 bases and J 0 bases, with 6 bases left between them. This CDR3 is CASSLRSSTDTQYF. CDR3 sequence (DNA): TGTGCCAGCAGTTTACGGAGCAGCACAGATACGCAGTATTTT.

The V call is TRBV9, the J call TRBJ1-5; no clear D gene. Germline V gene lookup returns CDR1 SGDLS and CDR2 YYNGEE. There are 14 residues in the CDR3. The V end lost 0 bases, the J end lost 7 bases, and 11 bases lay between the germline ends. The CDR3 reads CASSVGSERQPQHF. CDR3 coding DNA: TGTGCCAGCAGCGTAGGATCGGAGAGGCAGCCCCAGCATTTT.

The CDR3 here is CAISDGQGNQPQHF. DNA for the CDR3: TGTGCCATCAGTGATGGACAGGGCAATCAGCCCCAGCATTTT. The chain recombines TRBV10-3 with TRBJ1-5; TRBD1 agrees at 7 bases. The CDR3 sequence is 14 residues long. The J segment lost 2 bases and the V segment lost 3 bases, leaving 1 base of the junction unmatched. Germline values: CDR1 ENHRY, CDR2 SYGVKD.

The chain employs TRBV15 and TRBJ2-7; 13 nucleotides match TRBD2. V shed 3 bases and J 2 bases; nucleotides not matched to a gene: 16. This CDR3 has 20 residues. Germline V gene sequence: CDR1 LNHNV, CDR2 YYDKDF (reference sequence). As DNA, the CDR3 is TGTGCCACCAGCAGGGTCCTGGGACTAGCGGGATATCCAAAGACCTACGAGCAGTACTTC. Amino acids: CATSRVLGLAGYPKTYEQYF.